This T cell receptor (beta chain) was profiled in a study of T-cell memory formation after mild COVID-19. On the study more broadly: The study found TCR clusters largely donor specific.

Trimming took 3 bases from V and 2 from J, leaving 5 bases between them. Germline loops: CDR1 SGHRS, CDR2 YFSETQ. CDR3 length equals 13 residues. The study, taken as a whole, reports: Clones shrinking from day 15 to 85 showed even CD4/CD8 mixes; later expanders tilted CD4+.

Many counts were recorded for this clonotype. Its target is unknown. MiXCR, run by TCRdb on the 5' RACE reads, gives a single entry per CDR3 protein. The repertoire has around 320,000 distinct CDR3 sequences, just under 20% of them found once; the top ten carry 21%. J is TRBJ2-2 and V is TRBV5-1; D is uncertain. The clonotype originates from a man aged 18-30 years who had mild COVID-19 (a few samples of this study predate the infection). Cell type and time point are not known. Sequenced material: PBMCs or a T cell subset sorted from them (not recorded which). CDR3 coding DNA: TGCGCCAGCAGCTCACTCAACACCGGGGAGCTGTTTTTT. Its translation is CASSSLNTGELFF.